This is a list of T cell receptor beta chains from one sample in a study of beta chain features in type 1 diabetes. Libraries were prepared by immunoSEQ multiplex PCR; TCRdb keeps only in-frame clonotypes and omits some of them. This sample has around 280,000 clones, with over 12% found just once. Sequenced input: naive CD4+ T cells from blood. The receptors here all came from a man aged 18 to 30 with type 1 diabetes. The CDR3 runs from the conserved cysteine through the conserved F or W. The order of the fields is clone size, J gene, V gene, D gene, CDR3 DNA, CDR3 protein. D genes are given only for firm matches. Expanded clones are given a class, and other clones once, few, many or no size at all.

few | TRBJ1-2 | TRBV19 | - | TGTGCCAGTAGTATACAGGGATTAGGGGGCTACACCTTC | CASSIQGLGGYTF
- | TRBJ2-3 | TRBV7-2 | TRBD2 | TGTGCCAGCAGCTCGCTCTTGACTAGCGGGGGGGTCACTTTT | CASSSLLTSGGVTF
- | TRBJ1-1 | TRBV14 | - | TGTGCCAGCAGCCCTTCCCCCGGCACTGAAGCTTTCTTT | CASSPSPGTEAFF
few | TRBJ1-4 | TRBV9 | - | TGTGCCAGCAGCACTCATCCTCGGGGGACTAATGAAAAACTGTTTTTT | CASSTHPRGTNEKLFF
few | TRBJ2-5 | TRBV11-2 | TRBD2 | TGTGCCAGCAGCTTAGGCCCCAGCGGGAGGGCAGAGACCCAGTACTTC | CASSLGPSGRAETQYF
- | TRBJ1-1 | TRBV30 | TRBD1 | TGTGCCTGGAGCACAGACAGGGGCGTTAATAACACTGAAGCTTTCTTT | CAWSTDRGVNNTEAFF
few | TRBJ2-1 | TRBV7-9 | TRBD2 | TGTGCCATCGACAGTGGAAAGCGGGACTACCGCACCAGGGAGCAGTTCTTC | CAIDSGKRDYRTREQFF
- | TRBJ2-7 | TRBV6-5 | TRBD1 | TGTGCCAGCAGTTTGTACAGGGGATCGGCCTACGAGCAGTACTTC | CASSLYRGSAYEQYF
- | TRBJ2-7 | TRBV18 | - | TGTGCCAGCTCACAGGGGATGGGCTACGAGCAGTACTTC | CASSQGMGYEQYF
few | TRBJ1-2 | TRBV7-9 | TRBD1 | TGTGCCAGCAGCCTGCCGGGACAGGACAACTATGGCTACACCTTC | CASSLPGQDNYGYTF
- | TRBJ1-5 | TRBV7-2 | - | TGTGCCAGCAGCCCCGCGGGATCCAATAGCAATCAGCCCCAGCATTTT | CASSPAGSNSNQPQHF
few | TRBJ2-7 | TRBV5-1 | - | TGCGCCAGCAGCCCTCTTTCGGGGGACGAGCAGTACTTC | CASSPLSGDEQYF
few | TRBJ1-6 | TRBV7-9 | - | TGTGCCAGCAGCTTCAGGCAGGGAAATTCACCCCTCCACTTT | CASSFRQGNSPLHF
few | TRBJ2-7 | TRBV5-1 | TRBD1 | TGCGCCAGCAGCAGGGAAGGGACAGGGGTAGCCTTC | CASSREGTGVAF
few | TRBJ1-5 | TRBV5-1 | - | TGCGCCAGCAGCCTGGACCCGAGTGGTCAGCCCCAGCATTTT | CASSLDPSGQPQHF
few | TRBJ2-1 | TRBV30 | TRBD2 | TGTGCCTGGAGTGGACTAGCGGGGCCCTACAATGAGCAGTTCTTC | CAWSGLAGPYNEQFF
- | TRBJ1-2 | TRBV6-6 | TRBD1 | TGTGCCAGCAGTGTAGGACAGGGCTATGGCTACACCTTC | CASSVGQGYGYTF
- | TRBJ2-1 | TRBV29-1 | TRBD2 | TGCAGCGTCGGGGGGGTGTCAAGCTCCTACAATGAGCAGTTCTTC | CSVGGVSSSYNEQFF
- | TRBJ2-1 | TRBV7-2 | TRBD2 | TGTGCCAGCAGCTTGGGGCTAGCGGGAGGGCCTGGTATAGATGAGCAGTTCTTC | CASSLGLAGGPGIDEQFF
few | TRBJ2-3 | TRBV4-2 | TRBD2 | TGTGCCAGCAGCCAGGGACTAGCAATGGGCACAGATACGCAGTATTTT | CASSQGLAMGTDTQYF
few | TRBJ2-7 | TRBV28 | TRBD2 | TGTGCCAGCAGTTTGATGGGGGGGATCTACGAGCAGTACTTC | CASSLMGGIYEQYF
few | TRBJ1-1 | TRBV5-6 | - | TGTGCCAGCAGCTTGAACAGAAGAGACACTGAAGCTTTCTTT | CASSLNRRDTEAFF
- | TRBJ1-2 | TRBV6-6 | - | TGTGCCAGCAGTTACAGCGGGATTGGCTACACCTTC | CASSYSGIGYTF
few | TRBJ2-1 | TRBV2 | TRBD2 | TGTGCCAGCAGGGGCACTAGCGGGAGGTACAATGAGCAGTTCTTC | CASRGTSGRYNEQFF
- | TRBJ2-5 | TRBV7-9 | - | TGTGCCAGCAGCAGAGGCAGAACGGAGACCCAGTACTTC | CASSRGRTETQYF
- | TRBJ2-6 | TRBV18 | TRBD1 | TGTGCCAGCTCAACGATAGGACAGGTTCCTGGGGCCAACGTCCTGACTTTC | CASSTIGQVPGANVLTF
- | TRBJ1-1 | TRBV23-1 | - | TGCGCCAGCATTTCAAGGGGGGGGAATAAGAACACTGAAGCTTTCTTT | CASISRGGNKNTEAFF
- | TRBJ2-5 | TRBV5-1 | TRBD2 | TGCGCCAGCAGCTTGCGGGGACTAGCGGGGAACCAAGAGACCCAGTACTTC | CASSLRGLAGNQETQYF
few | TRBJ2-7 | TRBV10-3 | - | TGTGCCATCAGTGATGTTAAGGCAGGGTCCTACGAGCAGTACTTC | CAISDVKAGSYEQYF